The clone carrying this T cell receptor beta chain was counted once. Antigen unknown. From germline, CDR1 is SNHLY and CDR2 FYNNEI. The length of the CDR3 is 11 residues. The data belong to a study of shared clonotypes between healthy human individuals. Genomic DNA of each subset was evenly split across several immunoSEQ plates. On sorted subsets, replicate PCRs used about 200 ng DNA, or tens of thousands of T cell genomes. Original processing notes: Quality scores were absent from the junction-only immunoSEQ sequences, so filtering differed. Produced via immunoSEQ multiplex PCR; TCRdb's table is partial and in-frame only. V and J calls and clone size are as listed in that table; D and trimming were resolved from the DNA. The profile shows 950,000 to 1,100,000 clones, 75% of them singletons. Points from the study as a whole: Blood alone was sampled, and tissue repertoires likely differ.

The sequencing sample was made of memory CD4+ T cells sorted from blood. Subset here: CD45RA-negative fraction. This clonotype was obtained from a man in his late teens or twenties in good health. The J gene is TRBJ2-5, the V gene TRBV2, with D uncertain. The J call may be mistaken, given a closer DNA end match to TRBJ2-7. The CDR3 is CASSTEYEQYF. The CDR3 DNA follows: TGTGCCAGCAGTACAGAGTACGAGCAGTACTTC.